This T cell receptor (beta chain) was sequenced for a study of metastatic and nonmetastatic thyroid tumors. For the study at large: Repertoires were compared across blood and tumor or nodule tissue from malignant and benign thyroid patients.

Study processing details: A papillary thyroid cancer distant-metastasis classifier was built from CDR3 differences across clinicopathological groups. TCRdb re-called clones via MiXCR from the PCR reads. These V and J calls are TCRdb output, not the study's own analysis. The sample holds about 92,000 clones, just under 15% seen once. This CDR3 has 13 residues. Trimming took 7 bases from V and 2 from J, leaving 12 bases between them. Study conclusions and caveats: When malignant thyroid tumors were compared with benign nodules, TCR beta diversity was reportedly significantly higher in the malignant tumors. This held in both blood and tumor samples.

This clone was counted ten times or more. No antigen is known for it. Thyroid surgery took place with no prior treatment in any patient. The sample consisted of blood. The chain couples TRBV12-3 or TRBV12-4 to TRBJ2-7; D is possibly TRBD2 (5 bases). The TCR originated in a female donor with papillary thyroid cancer or a benign thyroid nodule (not recorded which). Some clones in this sample may be carry-over from other donors' samples. This CDR3 is CASTLSGTYEQYF. CDR3 nucleotides: TGTGCCAGCACATTGTCGGGGACCTACGAGCAGTACTTC.